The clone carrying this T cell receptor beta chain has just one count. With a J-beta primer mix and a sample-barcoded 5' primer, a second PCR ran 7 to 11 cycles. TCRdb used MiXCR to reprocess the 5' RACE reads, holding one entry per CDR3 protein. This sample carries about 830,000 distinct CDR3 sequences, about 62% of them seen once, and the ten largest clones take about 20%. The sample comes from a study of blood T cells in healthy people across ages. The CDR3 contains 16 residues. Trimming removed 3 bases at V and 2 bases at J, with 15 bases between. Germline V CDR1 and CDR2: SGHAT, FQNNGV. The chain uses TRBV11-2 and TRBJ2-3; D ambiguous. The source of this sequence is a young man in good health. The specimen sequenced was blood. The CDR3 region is CASSLGWGINTDTQYF. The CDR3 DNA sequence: TGTGCCAGCAGCTTGGGGTGGGGAATCAACACAGATACGCAGTATTTT.